Only a few counts were recorded for the clone carrying this TCR beta chain. Its specificity is unknown. There are 15 residues in the CDR3. Trimming pared 0 bases from V and 0 bases from J, leaving 5 bases between. Unique molecular identifiers had been added to the TCR beta cDNA libraries. T cells numbering about 0.85 to 10 million yielded 450,000 to 500,000 cDNA molecules. From the PCR reads, TCRdb called clonotypes with MiXCR, one entry per CDR3 protein. The sample lists over 150,000 distinct CDR3 sequences, approximately 30% seen once, with about 1.6% in the top ten. The sample originates from a study of post-analysis software for immune sequencing data. Study context: Disease courses included relapsing-remitting, secondary progressive and progressive-relapsing multiple sclerosis. The study's findings and limits: Among multiple sclerosis patients, normalized Chao1 diversity was significantly below that of controls. With TRBV5-6, TRBV5-1 and TRBV20-1 included, 4 or 5 TRBV segments were more frequent in patients than in controls. Samples prepared in the same batch strongly co-clustered by F measure.

Sequenced: blood. The chain carries TRBV12-3 or TRBV12-4 and TRBJ1-4; TRBD1 is a possible D gene (5 bases). The TCR originated in a girl between 10 and 17 years old with multiple sclerosis. The CDR3 is CASSLAGATNEKLFF. CDR3 sequence (DNA): TGTGCCAGCAGTTTAGCAGGGGCAACTAATGAAAAACTGTTTTTT.